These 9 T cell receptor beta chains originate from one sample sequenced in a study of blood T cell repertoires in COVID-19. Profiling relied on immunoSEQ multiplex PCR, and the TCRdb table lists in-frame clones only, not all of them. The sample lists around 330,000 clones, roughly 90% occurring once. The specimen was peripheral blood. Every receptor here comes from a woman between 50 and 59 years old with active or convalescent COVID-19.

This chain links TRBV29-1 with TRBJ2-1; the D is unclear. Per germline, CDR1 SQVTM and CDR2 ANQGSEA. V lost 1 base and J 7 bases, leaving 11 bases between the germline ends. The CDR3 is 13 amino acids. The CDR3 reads CSVEGLLANEQFF. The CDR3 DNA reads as TGCAGCGTTGAAGGCCTCTTGGCAAATGAGCAGTTCTTC.

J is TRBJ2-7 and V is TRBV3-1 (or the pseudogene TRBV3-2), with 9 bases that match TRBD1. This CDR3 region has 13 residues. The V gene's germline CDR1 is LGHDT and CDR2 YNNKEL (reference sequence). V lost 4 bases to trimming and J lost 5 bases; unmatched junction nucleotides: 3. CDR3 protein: CASSLGQGNEQYF. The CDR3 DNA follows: TGTGCCAGCAGCCTTGGACAGGGGAACGAGCAGTACTTC.

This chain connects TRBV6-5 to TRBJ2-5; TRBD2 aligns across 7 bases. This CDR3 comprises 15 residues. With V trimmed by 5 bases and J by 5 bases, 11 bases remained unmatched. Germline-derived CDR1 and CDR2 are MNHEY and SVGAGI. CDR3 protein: CASSTGTTSRETQYF. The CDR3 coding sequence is TGTGCCAGCAGTACCGGGACTACTTCACGGGAGACCCAGTACTTC.

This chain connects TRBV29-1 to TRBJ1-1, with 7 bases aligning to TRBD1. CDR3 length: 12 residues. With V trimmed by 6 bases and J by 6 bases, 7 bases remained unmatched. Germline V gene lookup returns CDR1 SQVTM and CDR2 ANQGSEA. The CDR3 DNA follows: TGCAGCGTAGCAGCGACAGGGTCTGAAGCTTTCTTT. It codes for CSVAATGSEAFF.

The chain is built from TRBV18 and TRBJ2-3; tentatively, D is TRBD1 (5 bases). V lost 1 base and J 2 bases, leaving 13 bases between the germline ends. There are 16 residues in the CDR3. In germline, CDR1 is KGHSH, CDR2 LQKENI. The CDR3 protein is CASSPLTQGVTDTQYF. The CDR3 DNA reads TGTGCCAGCTCACCACTCACCCAGGGTGTCACAGATACGCAGTATTTT. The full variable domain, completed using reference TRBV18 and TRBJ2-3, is NAGVMQNPRHLVRRRGQEARLRCSPMKGHSHVYWYRQLPEEGLKFMVYLQKENIIDESGMPKERFSAEFPKEGPSILRIQQVVRGDSAAYFCASSPLTQGVTDTQYFGPGTRLTVL.

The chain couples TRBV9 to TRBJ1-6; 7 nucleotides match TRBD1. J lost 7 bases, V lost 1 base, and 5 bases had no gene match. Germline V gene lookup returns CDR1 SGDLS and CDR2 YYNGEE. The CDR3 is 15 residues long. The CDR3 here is CASSVTGDENSPLHF. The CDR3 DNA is TGTGCCAGCAGCGTAACAGGGGATGAGAATTCACCCCTCCACTTT.

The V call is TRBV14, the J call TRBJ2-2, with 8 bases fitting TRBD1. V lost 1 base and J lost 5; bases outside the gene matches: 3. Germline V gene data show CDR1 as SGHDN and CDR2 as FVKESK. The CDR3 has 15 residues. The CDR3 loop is CASSQAGGGTGELFF. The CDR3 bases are TGTGCCAGCAGCCAAGCAGGGGGCGGGACCGGGGAGCTGTTTTTT.

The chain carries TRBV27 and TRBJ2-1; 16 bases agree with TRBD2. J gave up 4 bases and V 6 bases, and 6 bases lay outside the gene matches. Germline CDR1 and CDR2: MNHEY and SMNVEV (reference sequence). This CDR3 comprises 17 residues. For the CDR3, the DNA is TGTGCCAGCAGCGATGGGACTAGCGGGAGGGGGTACAATGAGCAGTTCTTC. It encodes CASSDGTSGRGYNEQFF.

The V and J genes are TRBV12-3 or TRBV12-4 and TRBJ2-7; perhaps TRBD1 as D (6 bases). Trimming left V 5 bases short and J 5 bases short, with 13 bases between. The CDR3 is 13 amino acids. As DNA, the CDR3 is TGTGCCAGCAGTCCCCGGACAGAGGACGAGCAGTACTTC. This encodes CASSPRTEDEQYF.